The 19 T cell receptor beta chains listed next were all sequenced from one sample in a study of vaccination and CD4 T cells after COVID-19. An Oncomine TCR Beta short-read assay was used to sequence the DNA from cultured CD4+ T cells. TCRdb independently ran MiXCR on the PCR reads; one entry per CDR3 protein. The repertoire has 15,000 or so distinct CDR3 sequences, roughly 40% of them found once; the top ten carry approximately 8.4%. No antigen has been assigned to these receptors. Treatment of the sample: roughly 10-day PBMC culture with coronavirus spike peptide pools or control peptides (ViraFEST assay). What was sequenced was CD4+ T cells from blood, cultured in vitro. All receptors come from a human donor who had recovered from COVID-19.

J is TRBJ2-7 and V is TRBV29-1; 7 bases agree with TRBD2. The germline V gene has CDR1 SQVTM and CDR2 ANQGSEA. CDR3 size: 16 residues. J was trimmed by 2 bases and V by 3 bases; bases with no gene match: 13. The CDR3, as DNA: TGCAGCGTTGATTATGTGGGAGGGGCGGGCCCCTACGAGCAGTACTTC. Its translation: CSVDYVGGAGPYEQYF.

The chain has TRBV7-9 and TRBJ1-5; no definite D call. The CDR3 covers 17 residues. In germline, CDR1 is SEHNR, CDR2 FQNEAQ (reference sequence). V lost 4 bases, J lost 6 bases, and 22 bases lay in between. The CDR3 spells CASSSRVLRKSGQPQHF. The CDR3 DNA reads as TGTGCCAGCAGCTCCCGTGTACTGAGAAAGTCAGGTCAGCCCCAGCATTTT.

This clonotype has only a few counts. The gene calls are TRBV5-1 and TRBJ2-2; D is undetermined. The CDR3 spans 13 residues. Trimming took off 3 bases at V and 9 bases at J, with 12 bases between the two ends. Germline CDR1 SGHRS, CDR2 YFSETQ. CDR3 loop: CASSSEPHRELFF. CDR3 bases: TGCGCCAGCAGCTCAGAACCCCACCGGGAGCTGTTTTTT. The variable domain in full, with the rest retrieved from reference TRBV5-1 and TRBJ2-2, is KAGVTQTPRYLIKTRGQQVTLSCSPISGHRSVSWYQQTPGQGLQFLFEYFSETQRNKGNFPGRFSGRQFSNSRSEMNVSTLELGDSALYLCASSSEPHRELFFGEGSRLTVL.

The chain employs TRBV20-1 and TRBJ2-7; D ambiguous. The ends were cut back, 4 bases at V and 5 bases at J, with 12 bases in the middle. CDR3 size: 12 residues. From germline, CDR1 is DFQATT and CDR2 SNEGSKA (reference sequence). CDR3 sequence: CSATSPDHEQYF. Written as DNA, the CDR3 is TGCAGTGCTACGTCTCCCGACCACGAGCAGTACTTC.

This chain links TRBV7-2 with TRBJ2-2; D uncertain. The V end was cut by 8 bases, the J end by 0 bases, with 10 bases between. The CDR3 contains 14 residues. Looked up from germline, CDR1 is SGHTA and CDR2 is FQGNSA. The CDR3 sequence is CASLRTANTGELFF. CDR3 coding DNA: TGTGCCAGCTTACGGACGGCGAACACCGGGGAGCTGTTTTTT.

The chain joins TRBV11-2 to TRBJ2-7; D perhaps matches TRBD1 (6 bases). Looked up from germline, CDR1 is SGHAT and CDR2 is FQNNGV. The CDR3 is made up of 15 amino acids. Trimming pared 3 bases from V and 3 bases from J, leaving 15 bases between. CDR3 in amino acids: CASSFGQSDIYEQYF. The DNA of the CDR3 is TGTGCCAGCAGCTTTGGACAGTCGGACATCTACGAGCAGTACTTC.

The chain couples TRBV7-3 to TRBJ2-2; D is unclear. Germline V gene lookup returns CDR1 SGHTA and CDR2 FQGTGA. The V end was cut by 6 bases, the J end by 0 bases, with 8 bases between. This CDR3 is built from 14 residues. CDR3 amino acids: CASRFSTNTGELFF. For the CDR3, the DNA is TGTGCCAGCAGATTCTCGACGAACACCGGGGAGCTGTTTTTT. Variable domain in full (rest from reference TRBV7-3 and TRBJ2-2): GAGVSQTPSNKVTEKGKYVELRCDPISGHTALYWYRQSLGQGPEFLIYFQGTGAADDSGLPNDRFFAVRPEGSVSTLKIQRTERGDSAVYLCASRFSTNTGELFFGEGSRLTVL.

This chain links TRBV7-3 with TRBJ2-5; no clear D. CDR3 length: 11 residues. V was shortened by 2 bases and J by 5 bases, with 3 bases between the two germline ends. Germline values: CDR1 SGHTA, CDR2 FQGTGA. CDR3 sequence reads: CASSLLETQYF. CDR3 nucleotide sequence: TGTGCCAGCAGCTTACTGGAGACCCAGTACTTC.

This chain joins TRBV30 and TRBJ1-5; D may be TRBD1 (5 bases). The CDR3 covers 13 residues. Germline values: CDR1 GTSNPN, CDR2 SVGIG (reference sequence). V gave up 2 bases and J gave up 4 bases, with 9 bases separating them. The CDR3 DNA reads TGTGCCTGGAGTCACCGGGGGAATCAGCCCCAGCATTTT. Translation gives CAWSHRGNQPQHF.

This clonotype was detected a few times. The CDR3 DNA reads as TGCGCCAGCAGCTTGGACGGAGGGTCGGACTATGGCTACACCTTC. It specifies CASSLDGGSDYGYTF. J is TRBJ1-2 and V is TRBV5-1, with D unclear. The CDR3 runs 15 residues. V was pared by 0 bases and J by 3 bases, with 12 bases between. Germline assignment: CDR1 SGHRS and CDR2 YFSETQ.

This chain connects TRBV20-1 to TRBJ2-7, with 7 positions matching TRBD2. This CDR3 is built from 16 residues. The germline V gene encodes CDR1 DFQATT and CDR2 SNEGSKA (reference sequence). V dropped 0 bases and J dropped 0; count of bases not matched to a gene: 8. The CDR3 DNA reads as TGCAGTGCTAGAGATTATCACGGGGGGAGCTCCTACGAGCAGTACTTC. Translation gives CSARDYHGGSSYEQYF.

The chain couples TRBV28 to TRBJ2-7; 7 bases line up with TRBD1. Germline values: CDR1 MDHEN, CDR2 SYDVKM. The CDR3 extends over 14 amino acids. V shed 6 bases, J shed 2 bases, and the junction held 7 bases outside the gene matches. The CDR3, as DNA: TGTGCCAGCAGCCGGGCCGGGACAGCCTACGAGCAGTACTTC. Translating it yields CASSRAGTAYEQYF.

DNA for the CDR3: TGCAGTGCTAGTAATACTTACAATGAGCAGTTCTTC. It specifies CSASNTYNEQFF. The rearrangement uses TRBV20-1 and TRBJ2-1; unclear D gene. V was trimmed by 3 bases and J by 4 bases, leaving 7 bases between them. The CDR3 runs 12 residues. Germline loops: CDR1 DFQATT, CDR2 SNEGSKA (reference sequence).

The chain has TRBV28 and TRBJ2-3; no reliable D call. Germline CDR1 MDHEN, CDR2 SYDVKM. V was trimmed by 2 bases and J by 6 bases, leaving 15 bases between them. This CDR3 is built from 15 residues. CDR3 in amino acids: CASSLPSSSLDTQYF. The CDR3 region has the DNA TGTGCCAGCAGTTTACCGTCGAGCTCTCTGGATACGCAGTATTTT. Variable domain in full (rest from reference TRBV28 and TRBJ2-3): DVKVTQSSRYLVKRTGEKVFLECVQDMDHENMFWYRQDPGLGLRLIYFSYDVKMKEKGDIPEGYSVSREKKERFSLILESASTNQTSMYLCASSLPSSSLDTQYFGPGTRLTVL.

CDR3 protein: CASSLEGSDGTQYF. The DNA of the CDR3 is TGTGCCAGCAGCTTAGAGGGAAGTGATGGTACGCAGTATTTT. The V gene is TRBV7-2, the J gene TRBJ2-3; D gene unclear. The CDR3 is 14 amino acids. Trimming took 1 base from V and 8 from J, leaving 13 bases between them. CDR1 and CDR2 (germline): SGHTA, FQGNSA.

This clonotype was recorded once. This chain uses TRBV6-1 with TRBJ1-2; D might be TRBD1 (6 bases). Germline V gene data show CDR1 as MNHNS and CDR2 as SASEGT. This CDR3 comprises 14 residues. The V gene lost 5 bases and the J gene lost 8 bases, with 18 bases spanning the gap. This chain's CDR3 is CASSTTGTGGGYTF. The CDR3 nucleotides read TGTGCCAGCAGTACAACAGGGACCGGTGGGGGCTACACCTTC.

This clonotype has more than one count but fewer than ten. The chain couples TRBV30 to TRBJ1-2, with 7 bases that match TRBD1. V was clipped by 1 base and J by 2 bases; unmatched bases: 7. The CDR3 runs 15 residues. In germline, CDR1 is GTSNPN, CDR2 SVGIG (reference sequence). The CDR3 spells CAWSGPGQRNYGYTF. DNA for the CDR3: TGTGCCTGGAGTGGGCCGGGACAGCGCAACTATGGCTACACCTTC.

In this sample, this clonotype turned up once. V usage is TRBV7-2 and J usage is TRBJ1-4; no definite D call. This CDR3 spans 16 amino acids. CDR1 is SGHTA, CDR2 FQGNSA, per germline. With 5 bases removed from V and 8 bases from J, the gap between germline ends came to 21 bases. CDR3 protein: CASSIGSGRPWEKLFF. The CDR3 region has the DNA TGTGCCAGCAGCATAGGTTCTGGGCGCCCCTGGGAAAAACTGTTTTTT.

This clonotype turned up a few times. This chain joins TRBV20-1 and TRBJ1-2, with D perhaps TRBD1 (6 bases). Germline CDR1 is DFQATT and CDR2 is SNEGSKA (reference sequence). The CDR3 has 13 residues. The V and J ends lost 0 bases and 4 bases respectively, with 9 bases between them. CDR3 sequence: CSARDTGTYGYTF. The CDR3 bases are TGCAGTGCTAGAGACACAGGGACCTATGGCTACACCTTC.